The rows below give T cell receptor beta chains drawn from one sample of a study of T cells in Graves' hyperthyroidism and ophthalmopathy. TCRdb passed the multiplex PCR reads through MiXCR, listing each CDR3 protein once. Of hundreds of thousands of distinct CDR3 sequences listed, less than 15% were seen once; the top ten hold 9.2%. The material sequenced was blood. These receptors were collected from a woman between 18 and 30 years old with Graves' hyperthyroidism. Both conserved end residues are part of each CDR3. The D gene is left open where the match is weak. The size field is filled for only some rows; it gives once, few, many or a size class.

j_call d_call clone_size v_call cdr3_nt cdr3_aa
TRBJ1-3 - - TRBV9 TGTGCCAGCAGCCAGCTAGGGATGAAAGGAAACACCATATATTTT CASSQLGMKGNTIYF
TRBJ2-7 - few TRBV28 TGTGCCAGCAGTTTAGGACAGTCCCCCTACGAGCAGTACTTC CASSLGQSPYEQYF
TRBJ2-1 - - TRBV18 TGTGCCAGCTCACCAAAAAGTTCCCTCGCGGATTACAATGAGCAGTTCTTC CASSPKSSLADYNEQFF
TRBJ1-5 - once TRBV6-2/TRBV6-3 TGTGCCAGAGGGGGGCCCAATCAGCCCCAGCATTTT CARGGPNQPQHF
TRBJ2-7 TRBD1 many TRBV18 TGTGCCAGCTCACCGGGACAGCTTATCTACGAGCAGTACTTC CASSPGQLIYEQYF
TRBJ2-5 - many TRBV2 TGTGCCAGCAGTGAACGTCCCCAAGAGACCCAGTACTTC CASSERPQETQYF
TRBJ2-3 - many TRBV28 TGTGCCACCTCCAGCCCTTCGGCAGATACGCAGTATTTT CATSSPSADTQYF
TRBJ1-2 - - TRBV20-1 TGCAGTGCGCCAACAGGGAACGCCTATGGCTACACCTTC CSAPTGNAYGYTF
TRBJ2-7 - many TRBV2 TGTGCCAGCAGTGACTCGGACATTGTCTACGAGCAGTACTTC CASSDSDIVYEQYF
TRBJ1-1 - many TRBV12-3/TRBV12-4 TGTGCCAGCAGCCCCTGGGGATGGGGCACTGAAGCTTTCTTT CASSPWGWGTEAFF
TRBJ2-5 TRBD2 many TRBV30 TGTGCCTGGACTAGCGGGGGACAAGAGACCCAGTACTTC CAWTSGGQETQYF
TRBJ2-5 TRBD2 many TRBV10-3 TGTGCCATTTCGACTAGCGGGGAAGAGACCCAGTACTTC CAISTSGEETQYF
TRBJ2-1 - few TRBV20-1 TGCAGTGCGGGGCAGGGGGGACTAACGATCGATGAGCAGTTCTTC CSAGQGGLTIDEQFF
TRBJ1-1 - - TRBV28 TGTGCCAGCAGCCCTGTCCCCACGGGGCCGTACACTGAAGCTTTCTTT CASSPVPTGPYTEAFF
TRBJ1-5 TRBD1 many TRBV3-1 TGTGCCAGCAGCCCCTACCGACAGGGATGGAGCCAGCCCCAGCATTTT CASSPYRQGWSQPQHF
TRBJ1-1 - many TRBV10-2 TGCGCCAGCAGCTTAATGGGACTTTTGGACCCTGAAGCTTTCTTT CASSLMGLLDPEAFF
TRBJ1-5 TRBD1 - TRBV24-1 TGTGCCACCAGTGACTCCGGGACAGGGGGCTTAGATTATGGTCAGCCCCAGCATTTT CATSDSGTGGLDYGQPQHF
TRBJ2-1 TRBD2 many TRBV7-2 TGTGCCAGCAGCCCAATGCCGGGACTAGAGTTAGGGGAGCAGTTCTTC CASSPMPGLELGEQFF
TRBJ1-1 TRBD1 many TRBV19 TGTGCCAGTAGTCCCCGGGACAGAGACACTGAAGCTTTCTTT CASSPRDRDTEAFF
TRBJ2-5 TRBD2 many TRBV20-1 TGCAGTGCTAGGACCACCGGGACTACCCGCCGAATGGAGACCCAGTACTTC CSARTTGTTRRMETQYF
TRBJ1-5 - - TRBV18 TGTGCCAGCTCACCACGGCAGGACGATCAGCCCCAGCATTTT CASSPRQDDQPQHF
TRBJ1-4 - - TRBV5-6 TGTGCCAGCAGCGCGGAGGGGGTTTTTACCGAACTGTTTTTT CASSAEGVFTELFF
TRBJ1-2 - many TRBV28 TGTGCCAGCCGGTCGACAGGCCTCTATGGCTACACCTTC CASRSTGLYGYTF
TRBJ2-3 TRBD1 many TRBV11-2 TGTGCCAGCAGCCAACAGGGGTTAGATACGCAGTATTTT CASSQQGLDTQYF
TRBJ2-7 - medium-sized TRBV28 TGTGCCAGCAGGTCCCTGGGGGCCAGTAGCTCCTACGAGCAGTACTTC CASRSLGASSSYEQYF
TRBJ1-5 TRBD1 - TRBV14 TGTGCCAGCAGCGACCGTCCGGACAGGCCAAATCAGCCCCAGCATTTT CASSDRPDRPNQPQHF
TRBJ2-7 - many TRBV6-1 TGTGCCAGCAGTGAATCCGGGTTCCTTACCTCCTACGAGCAGTACTTC CASSESGFLTSYEQYF
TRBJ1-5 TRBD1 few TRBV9 TGTGCCAGCAGCGTGGGGACAGCCCACAATCAGCCCCAGCATTTT CASSVGTAHNQPQHF
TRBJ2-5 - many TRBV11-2 TGTGCCAGCAGCTCCTACCGAGCTAGCGAAGGGACCCAGTACTTC CASSSYRASEGTQYF